This is a list of T cell receptor beta chains from one sample in a study of metastatic and nonmetastatic thyroid tumors. TCRdb reanalyzed the PCR reads via MiXCR. The profile shows under 45,000 clones, approximately 34% of them singletons. Sequenced sample: tumor tissue. The receptors were gathered from a female donor with papillary thyroid cancer or a benign thyroid nodule (not recorded which). Some clones in this sample may be carry-over from other donors' samples. Each CDR3 is given with its conserved first and last residue. Each record gives: clone size, D gene, V gene, J gene, CDR3 DNA, CDR3 protein. D genes are given only for firm matches. Size is omitted from some rows. Given values are once, few, many or a class for expanded clones.

>.|.|TRBV28|TRBJ2-7
TGTGCCAGCAGTTCGGTACAGGTGGGAACCTACGAGCAGTACTTC
CASSSVQVGTYEQYF
>.|.|TRBV7-8|TRBJ1-2
TGTGCCAGCAGTTCCCGTGGCGGGGGGCAGGTTGGCTACACCTTC
CASSSRGGGQVGYTF
>few|TRBD1|TRBV6-2/TRBV6-3|TRBJ2-3
TGTGCCAGCAGCCAGGTCCCGGGACAGGGGACAGATACGCAGTATTTT
CASSQVPGQGTDTQYF
>.|TRBD1|TRBV11-2|TRBJ2-7
TGTGCCAGCAGCCAAAAACCGGGACAGGGCTATTGCGAGCAGTACTTC
CASSQKPGQGYCEQYF
>many|TRBD2|TRBV5-4|TRBJ2-5
TGTGCCAGCAGCTTGCGGGGGGAAGAGACCCAGTACTTC
CASSLRGEETQYF
>few|.|TRBV6-2/TRBV6-3|TRBJ1-4
TGTGCCAGCAGCTCTTCGAGGATGCAGGAAAAACTGTTTTTT
CASSSSRMQEKLFF
>.|TRBD2|TRBV5-8|TRBJ2-5
TGTGCCAGCAGCTTGGGTCTAGCGGGAGGTATCCAAGAGACCCAGTACTTC
CASSLGLAGGIQETQYF
>.|.|TRBV20-1|TRBJ1-6
TGCAGTGCCAAACAGCCTGGGAATTCACCCCTCCACTTT
CSAKQPGNSPLHF
>.|.|TRBV4-1|TRBJ2-1
TGCGCCAGCAGCCAGACGGCGCGGGGAGGGGGCTACAATGAGCAGTTCTTC
CASSQTARGGGYNEQFF
>.|.|TRBV6-1|TRBJ1-2
TGTGCCACCTATGGAGTCTATGGCTACACCTTC
CATYGVYGYTF
>few|TRBD2|TRBV28|TRBJ2-1
TGTGCCAGCAGTTTGGGTAGCGGGAAGAACAATGAGCAGTTCTTC
CASSLGSGKNNEQFF
>.|TRBD2|TRBV5-1|TRBJ2-1
TGCGCCAGCAGCTTGCGGGGTAGCGGGAGTGCAACCTACAATGAGCAGTTCTTC
CASSLRGSGSATYNEQFF
>many|.|TRBV6-2/TRBV6-3|TRBJ2-3
TGTGCCAGCAGTTACTCCCTAGAAGCAGATACGCAGTATTTT
CASSYSLEADTQYF
>.|.|TRBV11-2|TRBJ1-4
TGTGCCAGCAGCTTAGGGGTTGCAACTAATGAAAAACTGTTTTTT
CASSLGVATNEKLFF
>few|.|TRBV6-2/TRBV6-3|TRBJ2-6
TGTGCCAGCAGTTACGGAAGGACTGGGGCCAACGTCCTGACTTTC
CASSYGRTGANVLTF
>once|TRBD2|TRBV4-1|TRBJ2-3
TGCGCCAGCAGCCAAGATATTAGCGGGATTCAAGATACGCAGTATTTT
CASSQDISGIQDTQYF
>.|.|TRBV7-9|TRBJ2-7
TGTGCCAGCAGCCGCGGGACACTTCATTACGAGCAGTACTTC
CASSRGTLHYEQYF
>.|.|TRBV6-1|TRBJ2-3
TGTGCCAGCAGTAAAACGGGACCAGGGGGCACAGATACGCAGTATTTT
CASSKTGPGGTDTQYF
>few|TRBD2|TRBV12-3/TRBV12-4|TRBJ2-1
TGTGCCAGCAGTTGGACTAGCGGGACATACAATGAGCAGTTCTTC
CASSWTSGTYNEQFF
>.|TRBD2|TRBV5-1|TRBJ2-2
TGCGCCAGCAGCCCGGGAGTAATGGGAGTAGCGGGAGGAAACACCGGGGAGCTGTTTTTT
CASSPGVMGVAGGNTGELFF
>many|TRBD1|TRBV10-2|TRBJ2-5
TGCGCCAGCAGTGAGCCGGGGACAGGGCAAGAGACCCAGTACTTC
CASSEPGTGQETQYF
>few|.|TRBV15|TRBJ2-3
TGTGCCACCAGCAGAGATCGGGGAGTGCCAGATACGCAGTATTTT
CATSRDRGVPDTQYF
>.|TRBD1|TRBV19|TRBJ1-2
TGTGCCAGTAGTATGAATCCAGGGGGCCGTAACTATGGCTACACCTTC
CASSMNPGGRNYGYTF
>few|.|TRBV24-1|TRBJ1-2
TGTGCCACCAGTGATTCGGGTAGGGCTAACTATGGCTACACCTTC
CATSDSGRANYGYTF
>.|.|TRBV24-1|TRBJ2-3
TGTGCCACCAGTGATTTGGGGACAAGCACAGATACGCAGTATTTT
CATSDLGTSTDTQYF
>few|.|TRBV2|TRBJ2-3
TGTGCCAGCGACCCAGCAGCGGCCAACTGGGATACGCAGTATTTT
CASDPAAANWDTQYF
>few|TRBD1|TRBV6-1|TRBJ2-2
TGTGCCAGCAGAACAGGGGGCGCCGACACCGGGGAGCTGTTTTTT
CASRTGGADTGELFF
>many|TRBD1|TRBV6-1|TRBJ1-1
TGTGCCAGCAGCGGACAGGGGGTTGAAGCTTTCTTT
CASSGQGVEAFF
>.|.|TRBV5-5|TRBJ2-1
TGTGCCAGCAGCTTGGGACAGTTTCGTGAGCAGTTCTTC
CASSLGQFREQFF
>.|TRBD2|TRBV18|TRBJ2-3
TGTGCCAGCTCACCAGCGGTAGCGGGTACGCAGTATTTT
CASSPAVAGTQYF
>few|TRBD1|TRBV5-6|TRBJ1-2
TGTGCCAGCAGATTCGACAGGGACTATGGCTACACCTTC
CASRFDRDYGYTF
>.|TRBD2|TRBV20-1|TRBJ2-1
TGCAGTGCTAGAGGACTAGCGGGAAAGGGCAATGAGCAGTTCTTC
CSARGLAGKGNEQFF
>.|TRBD1|TRBV5-1|TRBJ1-2
TGCGCCAGCAGCTTATCGGTGGGACAGGAGCATAATGGCTACACCTTC
CASSLSVGQEHNGYTF
>.|TRBD2|TRBV4-3|TRBJ2-6
TGCGCCAGCAGCCAAAGTGGCGGGAGGGCCCGTCTGGCCAACGTCCTGACTTTC
CASSQSGGRARLANVLTF
>.|.|TRBV28|TRBJ2-2
TGTGCCAGCACCAGAAGTGGGACCGGGGAGCTGTTTTTT
CASTRSGTGELFF
>few|.|TRBV28|TRBJ1-2
TGTGCCAGCAGTCCCCCCCGCTCCGTCGGCTACACCTTC
CASSPPRSVGYTF
>.|TRBD2|TRBV5-6|TRBJ2-2
TGTGCCAGCAGCTTAGGCGGGAGGGCCAAGGACACCGGGGAGCTGTTTTTT
CASSLGGRAKDTGELFF
>.|.|TRBV5-5|TRBJ1-2
TGTGCCAGCAGCCAAGTTCCGCCGATCTATGGCTACACCTTC
CASSQVPPIYGYTF
>.|.|TRBV2|TRBJ1-6
TGTGCCAGCGACCCTAGGGACCTATCACCCCTCCACTTT
CASDPRDLSPLHF
>.|.|TRBV7-2|TRBJ2-7
TGTGCCAGCAGCCCTCAATCCTACGAGCAGTACTTC
CASSPQSYEQYF
>few|.|TRBV6-1|TRBJ1-2
TGTGCCAGCAGCCGGGCCGAAGGGGGTGGCTACACCTTC
CASSRAEGGGYTF
>.|.|TRBV28|TRBJ1-1
TGTGCCAGCAGTTTACCCCAGGGTACCACTGAAGCTTTCTTT
CASSLPQGTTEAFF
>.|.|TRBV5-1|TRBJ2-1
TGCGCCAGCAGCTTGGCAGGGGGGGAGCAGTTCTTC
CASSLAGGEQFF
>.|.|TRBV7-2|TRBJ2-2
TGTGCCAGCACCCATGGGGTGAACACCGGGGAGCTGTTTTTT
CASTHGVNTGELFF
>few|TRBD2|TRBV12-3/TRBV12-4|TRBJ2-1
TGTGCCAGCAGCCCCATAGCGGGTGAGCAGTTCTTC
CASSPIAGEQFF
>.|TRBD1|TRBV15|TRBJ1-6
TGTGCCACCAGCGTACAGGGGGCTGTGGGGTCACCCCTCCACTTT
CATSVQGAVGSPLHF
>few|.|TRBV6-5|TRBJ2-1
TGTGCCAGCAGTTACGGGTCTGCCCGGCGGAATGAGCAGTTCTTC
CASSYGSARRNEQFF
>few|.|TRBV6-1|TRBJ1-6
TGTGCCAGCAGTGAACTGGTGGCAGCGGGTAGCTCACCCCTCCACTTT
CASSELVAAGSSPLHF
>.|.|TRBV19|TRBJ1-5
TGTGCCAGTAGCCGGACAGTTAGCAATCAGCCCCAGCATTTT
CASSRTVSNQPQHF
>.|.|TRBV5-1|TRBJ1-4
TGCGCCAGCAGGCAAGGCGGAGGGAATGAAAAACTGTTTTTT
CASRQGGGNEKLFF
>few|TRBD1|TRBV11-1|TRBJ1-6
TGTGCCAGCAGCTTCACAGGGGTCGTTTCACCCCTCCACTTT
CASSFTGVVSPLHF
>.|TRBD2|TRBV6-1|TRBJ2-2
TGTGCCAGCCGTACGGGACTAGCGGGAGGCGGCACCGGGGAGCTGTTTTTT
CASRTGLAGGGTGELFF
>few|.|TRBV9|TRBJ1-2
TGTGCCAGCAGCGGGGGTAACTATGGCTACACCTTC
CASSGGNYGYTF
>.|TRBD1|TRBV12-3/TRBV12-4|TRBJ1-5
TGTGCCAGCAGTTTACGCTCATTCCAAGGACAGGGAATCAATCAGCCCCAGCATTTT
CASSLRSFQGQGINQPQHF
>few|TRBD1|TRBV6-1|TRBJ2-5
TGTGCCAGCAGTGATTCGACAGGGGGAGAGACCCAGTACTTC
CASSDSTGGETQYF
>.|TRBD2|TRBV6-4|TRBJ2-3
TGTGCCAGCAGTGACTCGACTAGCGGGGGGGCAGATACGCAGTATTTT
CASSDSTSGGADTQYF
>.|.|TRBV14|TRBJ1-1
TGTGCCAGCAGCCCTAACAGGAACACTGAAGCTTTCTTT
CASSPNRNTEAFF